This TCR beta chain was retrieved from a study of technical replicates of blood from several donors. Repertoires were generated with immunoSEQ multiplex PCR, while TCRdb's copy carries only in-frame clones and drops some. The sample has fewer than 45,000 clones; around 97% are singletons. The V and J ends lost 3 bases and 8 bases respectively, with 10 bases between them. The CDR3 has 11 amino acids. Germline V gives CDR1 SQVTM, CDR2 ANQGSEA. This sequence originates from a human donor in good health. The material sequenced was T cells isolated from PBMCs. The chain recombines TRBV29-1 with TRBJ1-1, with D tentatively TRBD1 (6 bases). CDR3: CSVDQTGEAFF. The CDR3, as DNA: TGCAGCGTTGACCAAACAGGGGAAGCTTTCTTT. Full variable domain (missing parts from reference TRBV29-1 and TRBJ1-1): SAVISQKPSRDICQRGTSLTIQCQVDSQVTMMFWYRQQPGQSLTLIATANQGSEATYESGFVIDKFPISRPNLTFSTLTVSNMSPEDSSIYLCSVDQTGEAFFGQGTRLTVV.